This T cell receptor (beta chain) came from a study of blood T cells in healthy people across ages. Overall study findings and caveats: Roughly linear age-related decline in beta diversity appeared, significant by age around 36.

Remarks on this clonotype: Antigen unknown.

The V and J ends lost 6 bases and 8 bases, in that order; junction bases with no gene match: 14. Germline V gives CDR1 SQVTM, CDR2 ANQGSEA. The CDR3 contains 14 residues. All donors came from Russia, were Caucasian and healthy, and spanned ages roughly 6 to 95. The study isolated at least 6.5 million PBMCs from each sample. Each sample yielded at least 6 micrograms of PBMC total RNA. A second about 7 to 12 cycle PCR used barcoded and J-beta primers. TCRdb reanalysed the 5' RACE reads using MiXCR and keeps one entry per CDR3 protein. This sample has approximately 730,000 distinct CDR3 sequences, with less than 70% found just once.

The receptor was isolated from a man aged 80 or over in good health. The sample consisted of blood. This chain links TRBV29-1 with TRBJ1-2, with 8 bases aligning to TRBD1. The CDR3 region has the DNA TGCAGCGTCGAACTGGACAGGGCGTTCGGGGGCTACACCTTC. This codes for CSVELDRAFGGYTF.